These T cell receptor beta chains were read from a single sample in a study of T-cell reconstitution after alpha-beta-depleted transplantation in children. TCRdb re-called the PCR reads through MiXCR, storing one row per CDR3 protein. The sample shows around 500,000 distinct CDR3 sequences, more than 20% of them seen only once. Sequencing used PBMCs, mostly from graft donor cells, obtained 360 days after TCRalphabeta/CD19-depleted stem cell transplant. These receptors were obtained from a boy less than two years old who had a stem cell transplant for acute myeloid leukemia, so the T cells may come from the graft donor. CDR3s include the opening cysteine and the closing phenylalanine or tryptophan. A D gene is named only where the DNA matches it firmly. Not all rows give a size; the values are once, few, many and, for expanded clones, a class.

J: TRBJ2-7; V: TRBV12-3/TRBV12-4; D: TRBD2; size: many; DNA: TGTGCCAGCAGACTGGGCGGGGGGAGCTACGAGCAGTACTTC; CDR3: CASRLGGGSYEQYF
J: TRBJ2-5; V: TRBV7-9; D: TRBD1; size: many; DNA: TGTGCCAGCAGACCGAGCGGGACAGGGTTGGAGACCCAGTGCTTC; CDR3: CASRPSGTGLETQCF
J: TRBJ1-5; V: TRBV4-3; D: TRBD1; size: .; DNA: TGCGCCAGCAGCCAAGACCGTGGGGGACAGTTTCATCAGCCCCAGCATTTT; CDR3: CASSQDRGGQFHQPQHF
J: TRBJ2-5; V: TRBV15; D: .; size: few; DNA: TGTGCCACCAGCAGGGTCCAGCGGCAAGAGACCCAGTACTTC; CDR3: CATSRVQRQETQYF
J: TRBJ1-2; V: TRBV7-9; D: .; size: many; DNA: TGTGCCAGCAGCTTAGGGCAGAGGGTCGACTATGGCTACACCTTC; CDR3: CASSLGQRVDYGYTF
J: TRBJ1-1; V: TRBV6-5; D: .; size: .; DNA: TGTGCCAGCAGTTACTCGATCTCAGGGGATGCTTTCTTT; CDR3: CASSYSISGDAFF
J: TRBJ1-6; V: TRBV12-3/TRBV12-4; D: .; size: many; DNA: TGTGCCAGCAGTCCAGACAGTCCCTATAATTCACCCCTCCACTTT; CDR3: CASSPDSPYNSPLHF
J: TRBJ2-3; V: TRBV10-3; D: .; size: .; DNA: TGTGCCATCAGCCTAGGTGGGTGGGAAGATACGCAGTATTTT; CDR3: CAISLGGWEDTQYF
J: TRBJ2-1; V: TRBV15; D: .; size: many; DNA: TGTGCCACCAGCAGAGATGCGGTCTCCTACAATGAGCAGTTCTTC; CDR3: CATSRDAVSYNEQFF
J: TRBJ1-5; V: TRBV24-1; D: TRBD1; size: many; DNA: TGTGCCACCAGTGAGGACAGGGTGGTTCAGCCCCAGCATTTT; CDR3: CATSEDRVVQPQHF
J: TRBJ2-5; V: TRBV18; D: .; size: few; DNA: TGTGCCAGCTCACTGATACAGGGTCTCCAAGAGACCCAGTACTTC; CDR3: CASSLIQGLQETQYF
J: TRBJ2-2; V: TRBV25-1; D: .; size: .; DNA: TGTGCCAGCAGTTTATATACGGTCACCGGGGAGCTGTTTTTT; CDR3: CASSLYTVTGELFF
J: TRBJ1-5; V: TRBV20-1; D: TRBD1; size: .; DNA: TGCAGTGCCCCGTTCCGGGACAGCCATCATAGCAATCAGCCCCAGCATTTT; CDR3: CSAPFRDSHHSNQPQHF
J: TRBJ2-3; V: TRBV6-5; D: .; size: .; DNA: TGTGCCAGCAGTTACTCGGACTCTAGCACAGATACGCAGTATTTT; CDR3: CASSYSDSSTDTQYF
J: TRBJ2-3; V: TRBV5-1; D: .; size: .; DNA: TGCGCCAGCAGCGCTGAGGACGGCACAGATACGCAGTATTTT; CDR3: CASSAEDGTDTQYF
J: TRBJ1-1; V: TRBV7-9; D: .; size: once; DNA: TGTGCCAGCAGCTTGGGCCCAAAAGCTTTCTTT; CDR3: CASSLGPKAFF
J: TRBJ2-3; V: TRBV12-3/TRBV12-4; D: .; size: many; DNA: TGTGCCAGCAGTTTATCCCCAGATACGCAGTATTTT; CDR3: CASSLSPDTQYF
J: TRBJ1-1; V: TRBV27; D: .; size: many; DNA: TGTGCCAGCAGTTCACTCATGGAGAACACTGAAGCTTTCTTT; CDR3: CASSSLMENTEAFF
J: TRBJ2-3; V: TRBV29-1; D: .; size: many; DNA: TGCAGCGTTGAAGATCAGGCAGGGTATGCAGATACGCAGTATTTT; CDR3: CSVEDQAGYADTQYF
J: TRBJ2-7; V: TRBV12-3/TRBV12-4; D: .; size: many; DNA: TGTGCCAGCGGACGTGCTGGGTCCGAGCAGTACTTC; CDR3: CASGRAGSEQYF
J: TRBJ2-1; V: TRBV13; D: .; size: many; DNA: TGTGCCAGCAGCCCACTGAAGGGGCTAGCCTACAATGAGCAGTTCTTC; CDR3: CASSPLKGLAYNEQFF
J: TRBJ2-1; V: TRBV20-1; D: TRBD1; size: .; DNA: TGCAGTGCTAGGACAGGGTCATACCCAGAGCAGTTCTTC; CDR3: CSARTGSYPEQFF
J: TRBJ1-2; V: TRBV5-4; D: .; size: .; DNA: TGTGCCAGCAGCTTGGTTTGGACGGAAAGAGCTAACTATGGCTACACCTTC; CDR3: CASSLVWTERANYGYTF
J: TRBJ1-5; V: TRBV12-3/TRBV12-4; D: .; size: many; DNA: TGTGCCATCGGGACAACGAATCAGCCCCAGCATTTT; CDR3: CAIGTTNQPQHF
J: TRBJ2-5; V: TRBV2; D: TRBD1; size: few; DNA: TGTGCCAGCAGTGAAGCGGGGACAGGGGGCGAAGAGACCCAGTACTTC; CDR3: CASSEAGTGGEETQYF
J: TRBJ2-5; V: TRBV10-3; D: .; size: .; DNA: TGTGCCATCAGTGGCCGGGACAACCAAGAGACCCAGTACTTC; CDR3: CAISGRDNQETQYF
J: TRBJ2-7; V: TRBV15; D: .; size: .; DNA: TGTGCCACCAGCGGAGATCGGACCCCCTCCTACGAGCAGTACTTC; CDR3: CATSGDRTPSYEQYF
J: TRBJ2-7; V: TRBV12-3/TRBV12-4; D: TRBD2; size: .; DNA: TGTGCCAGCACCTTAGCGGGACTAGACTACGAGCAGTACTTC; CDR3: CASTLAGLDYEQYF
J: TRBJ1-3; V: TRBV20-1; D: .; size: .; DNA: TGCAGTGCTCCTAGATACTCTGGAAACACCATATATTTT; CDR3: CSAPRYSGNTIYF
J: TRBJ1-4; V: TRBV6-2/TRBV6-3; D: .; size: .; DNA: TGTGCCAGCAGGCTCGACAGGAATCAGGGTGAAAAACTGTTTTTT; CDR3: CASRLDRNQGEKLFF
J: TRBJ1-4; V: TRBV29-1; D: .; size: .; DNA: TGCAGCGTAAGGCAGGGGCGCGAAAAACTGTTTTTT; CDR3: CSVRQGREKLFF
J: TRBJ2-1; V: TRBV5-5; D: TRBD2; size: few; DNA: TGTGCCAGCAGCTTGGCCCCTAGCGGTACCCTCAATGAGCAGTTCTTC; CDR3: CASSLAPSGTLNEQFF
J: TRBJ2-3; V: TRBV12-3/TRBV12-4; D: TRBD2; size: many; DNA: TGTGCCAGCAGTTTGGGTGTAGCGGGGGGGGGAGATACGCAGTATTTT; CDR3: CASSLGVAGGGDTQYF
J: TRBJ1-2; V: TRBV12-3/TRBV12-4; D: TRBD1; size: .; DNA: TGTGCCAGCAGTTTAAGTCCGGACAGGGACGATGGCTACACCTTC; CDR3: CASSLSPDRDDGYTF
J: TRBJ2-3; V: TRBV28; D: TRBD1; size: many; DNA: TGTGCCAGCAGTTCGCAATGGACAGGGCCCACAGATACGCAGTATTTT; CDR3: CASSSQWTGPTDTQYF
J: TRBJ2-1; V: TRBV29-1; D: .; size: many; DNA: TGCAGCGTTGAAGATAGGAGACAGGACTACAATGAGCAGTTCTTC; CDR3: CSVEDRRQDYNEQFF
J: TRBJ2-1; V: TRBV6-2/TRBV6-3; D: TRBD2; size: many; DNA: TGTGCCAGTCCTACCTGGACTAGCGGGGGGCTATTCTACAATGAGCAGTTCTTC; CDR3: CASPTWTSGGLFYNEQFF
J: TRBJ2-3; V: TRBV30; D: TRBD2; size: many; DNA: TGTGCCTGGACTGTAGGGACTAGCCTACGCACAGATACGCAGTATTTT; CDR3: CAWTVGTSLRTDTQYF
J: TRBJ2-7; V: TRBV12-3/TRBV12-4; D: .; size: .; DNA: TGTGCCAGCAGTTCCCTGGGACCAGCGGTCTACGAGCAGTACTTC; CDR3: CASSSLGPAVYEQYF
J: TRBJ1-1; V: TRBV20-1; D: .; size: .; DNA: TGCAGTGCTACCGAGGGACACCCAATGAACACTGAAGCTTTCTTT; CDR3: CSATEGHPMNTEAFF